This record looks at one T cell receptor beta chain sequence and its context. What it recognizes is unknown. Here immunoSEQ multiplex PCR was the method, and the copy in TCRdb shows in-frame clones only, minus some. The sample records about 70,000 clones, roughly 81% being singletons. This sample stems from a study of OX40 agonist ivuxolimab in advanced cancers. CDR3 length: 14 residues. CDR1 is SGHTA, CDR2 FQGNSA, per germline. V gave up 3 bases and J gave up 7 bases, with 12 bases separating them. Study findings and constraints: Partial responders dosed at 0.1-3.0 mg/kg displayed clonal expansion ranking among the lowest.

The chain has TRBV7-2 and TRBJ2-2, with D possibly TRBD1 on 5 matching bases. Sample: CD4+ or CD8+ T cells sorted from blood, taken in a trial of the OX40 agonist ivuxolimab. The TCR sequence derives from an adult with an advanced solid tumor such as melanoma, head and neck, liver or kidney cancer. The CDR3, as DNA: TGTGCCAGCAGCTTCCAGGGTTCGGACGGGGAGCTGTTTTTT. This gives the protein CASSFQGSDGELFF.